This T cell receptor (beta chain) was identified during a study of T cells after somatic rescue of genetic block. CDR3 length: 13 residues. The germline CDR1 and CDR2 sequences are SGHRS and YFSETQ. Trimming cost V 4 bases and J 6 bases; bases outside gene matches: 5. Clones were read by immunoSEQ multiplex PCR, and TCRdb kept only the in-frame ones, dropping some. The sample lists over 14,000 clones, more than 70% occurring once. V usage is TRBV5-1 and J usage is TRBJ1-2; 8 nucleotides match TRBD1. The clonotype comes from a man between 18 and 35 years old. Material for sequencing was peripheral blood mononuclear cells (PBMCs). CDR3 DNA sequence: TGCGCCAGCAGCGTAACAGGGGGTCATGGCTACACCTTC. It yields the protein CASSVTGGHGYTF.